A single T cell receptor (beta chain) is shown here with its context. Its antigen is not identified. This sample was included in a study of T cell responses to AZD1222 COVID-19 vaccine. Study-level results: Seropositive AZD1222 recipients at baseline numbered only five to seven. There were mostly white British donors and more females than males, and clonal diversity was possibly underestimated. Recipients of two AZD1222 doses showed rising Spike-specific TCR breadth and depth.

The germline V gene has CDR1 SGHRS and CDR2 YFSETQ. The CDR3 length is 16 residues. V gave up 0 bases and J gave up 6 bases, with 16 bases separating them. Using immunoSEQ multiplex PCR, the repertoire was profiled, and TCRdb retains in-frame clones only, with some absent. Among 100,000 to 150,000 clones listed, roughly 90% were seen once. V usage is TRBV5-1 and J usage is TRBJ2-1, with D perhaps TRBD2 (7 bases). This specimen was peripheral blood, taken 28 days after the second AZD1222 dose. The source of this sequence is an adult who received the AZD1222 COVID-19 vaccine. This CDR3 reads CASSLGGGRLPNEQFF. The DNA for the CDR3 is TGCGCCAGCAGCTTGGGCGGGGGCAGGCTCCCCAATGAGCAGTTCTTC.